This passage covers 2 T cell receptor beta chains from one sample sequenced in a study of blood T cell repertoires in COVID-19. Some clones are missing from TCRdb's copy, which holds only in-frame ones; the method was immunoSEQ multiplex PCR. The table lists hundreds of thousands of clones, just over 85% of them singletons, with 3.8% in the top ten. What was sequenced was PBMCs or T cells enriched from blood (not recorded which). These receptors all stem from a woman aged 40 to 50 with acute COVID-19.

This chain links TRBV5-1 with TRBJ1-1; 11 bases agree with TRBD1. Germline V gene lookup returns CDR1 SGHRS and CDR2 YFSETQ. The junction had 5 bases not matched to a gene; V was cut back by 0 bases and J by 4 bases. CDR3 length: 16 amino acids. CDR3 sequence: CASSLGDRGLGTEAFF. DNA of the CDR3: TGCGCCAGCAGCTTGGGGGACAGGGGGTTAGGCACTGAAGCTTTCTTT.

The rearrangement uses TRBV4-3 and TRBJ1-6; a weak D match, TRBD1 (5 bases). The CDR3 contains 16 residues. V was trimmed by 0 bases and J by 7 bases, leaving 13 bases between them. The germline gives CDR1 LGHNA, CDR2 YSLEER. CDR3 coding DNA: TGCGCCAGCAGCCAAGAGTCCGCAGGGATGAATTCACCCCTCCACTTT. Translating gives CASSQESAGMNSPLHF.